The next 3 T cell receptor beta chains were all read from a single sample in a study of shared clonotypes between healthy human individuals. The protocol was immunoSEQ multiplex PCR, while the TCRdb copy is restricted to in-frame clones and leaves out a portion. This table has about 2.4 million clones, 80% to 95% appearing once. Sequences were obtained from naive CD4+ T cells from PBMCs. Subset meaning: CD45RA+ positively selected. These receptors were taken from a man aged 18 to 29 in good health. Some clones in this sample may be carry-over from other donors' samples.

The genes are TRBV2 and TRBJ2-7, with D hard to call. V lost 7 bases and J lost 3, with 13 bases in between. The germline CDR1 and CDR2 sequences are SNHLY and FYNNEI. The CDR3 is made up of 13 amino acids. The CDR3 DNA sequence: TGTGCCAGCACCGACCAGCCAGGCTACGAGCAGTACTTC. Its translation: CASTDQPGYEQYF.

The V and J genes are TRBV6-1 and TRBJ2-7; 7 nucleotides match TRBD2. The CDR3 has 14 amino acids. Trimming removed 4 bases from V and 6 bases from J; junction bases left unmatched: 9. CDR1 and CDR2 (germline): MNHNS, SASEGT. The CDR3 region is CASSVAGVLREQYF. The CDR3 nucleotides read TGTGCCAGCAGTGTGGCGGGAGTCTTGCGCGAGCAGTACTTC.

V gene TRBV5-4 combines with J gene TRBJ2-7; tentatively, D is TRBD2 (5 bases). Germline V CDR1 and CDR2: SGHNT, YYREEE (reference sequence). V was pared by 4 bases and J by 0 bases, with 14 bases between. The length of the CDR3 is 15 residues. In nucleotides, the CDR3 is TGTGCCAGCAGCGAAACGGGGATCTACTCCTACGAGCAGTACTTC. Its translation: CASSETGIYSYEQYF.